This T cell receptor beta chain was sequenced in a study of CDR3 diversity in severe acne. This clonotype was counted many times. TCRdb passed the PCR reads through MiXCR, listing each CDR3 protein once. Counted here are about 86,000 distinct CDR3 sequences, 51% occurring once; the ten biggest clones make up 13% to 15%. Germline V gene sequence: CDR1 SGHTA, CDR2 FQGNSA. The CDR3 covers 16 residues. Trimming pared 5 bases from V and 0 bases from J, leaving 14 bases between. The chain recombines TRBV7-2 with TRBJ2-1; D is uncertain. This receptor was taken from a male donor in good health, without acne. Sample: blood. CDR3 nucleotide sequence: TGTGCCAGCAGCGCTAACCCTTTAGGCTCCTACAATGAGCAGTTCTTC. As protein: CASSANPLGSYNEQFF.